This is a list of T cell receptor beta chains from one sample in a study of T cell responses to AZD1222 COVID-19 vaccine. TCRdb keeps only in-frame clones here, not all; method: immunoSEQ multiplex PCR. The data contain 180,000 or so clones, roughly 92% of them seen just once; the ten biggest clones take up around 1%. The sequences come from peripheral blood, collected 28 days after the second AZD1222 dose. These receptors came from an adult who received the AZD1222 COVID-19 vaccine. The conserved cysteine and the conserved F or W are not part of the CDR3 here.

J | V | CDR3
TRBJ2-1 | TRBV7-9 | ASSLPSGIYNEQF
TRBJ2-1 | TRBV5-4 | ASSLGRRDRGSYEQF
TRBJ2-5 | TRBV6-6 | ASSSRSPAQETQY
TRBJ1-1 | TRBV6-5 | ASSYGGEAF
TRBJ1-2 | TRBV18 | ASSPLTGVIDYGYT
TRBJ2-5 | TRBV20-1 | SANQPETQY
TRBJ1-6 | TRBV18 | ASSQQGAYNSPLH
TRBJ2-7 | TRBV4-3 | ASSQEPPYEQY
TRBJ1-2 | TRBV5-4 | ASSSAGTGGSSGYT
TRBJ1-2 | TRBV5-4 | ASFLSGWSYGYT
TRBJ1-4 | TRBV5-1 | ASSLTGRKEKLF
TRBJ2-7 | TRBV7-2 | ASSFGQGPYEQY
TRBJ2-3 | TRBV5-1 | ASSLLGSFTDTQY
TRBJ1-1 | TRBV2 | ASSEMGATEAF
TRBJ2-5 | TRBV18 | ASSPQGTVQETQY
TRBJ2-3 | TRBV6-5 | ASSRDRGVDTQY
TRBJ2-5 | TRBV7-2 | ASSRGGGRETQY
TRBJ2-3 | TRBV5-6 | ASSLPGTDTQY
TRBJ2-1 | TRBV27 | ASSLWGRANPGF
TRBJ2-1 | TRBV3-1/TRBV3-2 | ASSGNDYNEQF
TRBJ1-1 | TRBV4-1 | ASSQDYLGTEAF
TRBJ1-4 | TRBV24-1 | ATSSGGSPDNEKLF
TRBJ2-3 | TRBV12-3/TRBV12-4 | ASSLGDLDTQY
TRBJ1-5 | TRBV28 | ASRYRANSNQPQH
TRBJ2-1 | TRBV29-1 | SAVDRGEPIYNEQF
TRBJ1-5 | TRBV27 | ASSLNRATDQPQH
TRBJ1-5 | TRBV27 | ASSPGTGDQPQH
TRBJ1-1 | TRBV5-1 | ASRKGYTGAEGTEAF
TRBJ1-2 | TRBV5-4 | ASSLAPLDGAYGYT
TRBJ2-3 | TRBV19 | ATSSGDGADTQY
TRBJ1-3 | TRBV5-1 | ASSLDSSGNTIY
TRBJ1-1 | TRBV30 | AWSAYNTEAF
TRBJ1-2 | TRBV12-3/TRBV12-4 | ASSRTGYGYT
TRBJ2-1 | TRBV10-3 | AISGGAPTREQF
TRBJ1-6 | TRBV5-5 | ASSPSEAPSRSPLH
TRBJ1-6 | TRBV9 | ASSVGGKSSYNSPLH
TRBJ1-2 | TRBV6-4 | ASSAGQGVGGYT
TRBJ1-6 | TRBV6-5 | ASSLNGNSPLH
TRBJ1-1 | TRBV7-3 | ASSPGTGTEAF
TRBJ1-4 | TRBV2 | ASRMDGGKGV
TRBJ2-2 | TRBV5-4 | ASSLPQVNTGELF
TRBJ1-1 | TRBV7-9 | ASSLVVGHTEAF
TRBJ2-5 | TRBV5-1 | ASRLLAGFQETQY
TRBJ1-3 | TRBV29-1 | SVGRAGNTIY
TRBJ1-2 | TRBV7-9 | ASSGTAYGYT
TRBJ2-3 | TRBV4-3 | ASSQDRDSQGDTQY
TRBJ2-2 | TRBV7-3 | ASSLRGGLVTGELF
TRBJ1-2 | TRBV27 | ASAHRGAYGYT
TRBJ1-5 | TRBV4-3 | ASSQDSGGSNQPQH
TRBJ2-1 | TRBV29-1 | SVAGPGNEQF
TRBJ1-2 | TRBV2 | ASSELGAGYT
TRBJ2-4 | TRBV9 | ASSAGAQGAKNIQY
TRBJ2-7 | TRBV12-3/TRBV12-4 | ASTVGGDEQY
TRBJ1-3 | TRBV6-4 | ASSPDRAGNTIY